This T cell receptor beta chain was documented in a study of shared clonotypes between healthy human individuals (dated by TCRdb to the early 2020s). Broadly, across the study: Three men and two women, aged 18 to 49 years, made up the cohort. For each donor, CD4 naive and CD4 memory were each run on three plates, CD8 naive on two plates, and CD8 memory on one plate. Blood TCR repertoires of five healthy adults were deeply sequenced to estimate repertoire size and the extent of clonotype sharing between individuals. To increase sequencing depth and limit assay-specific biases, different laboratories used diverse techniques to prepare libraries and sequence TCR repertoires. Between about 0.9 and 10 billion PBMCs per donor were obtained by leukapheresis. On the study overall, not on this receptor specifically: Rarefaction of sorted-subset datasets indicated incomplete sequencing despite the large sequencing depth. The small number of donors limited the genetic and exposure-history diversity represented. Naive subsets generally had larger estimated clonotype richness than memory subsets. Across a handful of donors, 4.5% to 6.5% of naive CD4, 3% to 4% of naive CD8, 2.3% of memory CD4, and under 0.45% of memory CD8 clonotypes were shared. Pairwise subsampling led to the expectation that sequencing depth would affect the degree of clonotype sharing among donors. Compared with non-shared clonotypes, the clonotypes found in all four sorted-subset donors had higher generation probabilities. Sampling was restricted to blood, and TCR repertoires in tissues likely differ from the TCR repertoires found in blood.

Regarding this clone: What antigen it recognizes has not been identified. No base quality values were provided; no much bigger clone lies one nucleotide off. The sample contains more than one DNA sequence encoding this CDR3.

CDR1 LNHNV and CDR2 YYDKDF are derived from the germline V gene (reference sequence). CDR3 length: 14 amino acids, cysteine to phenylalanine. Left in the record is the CDR3 DNA by itself, 42 bases read in frame from the first base. A distance of 8 bases separates the germline ends of V and J, which lose 0 bases and 2 bases respectively. The donors were healthy, HIV-negative adults who had no recently reported acute infections or vaccinations. Every donor was a Caucasian adult residing in Nashville, Tennessee, USA. Magnetic negative selection was used to enrich CD4+ T cells, after which naive cells were positively selected on CD45RA and the negative fraction became the memory subset. Blood was collected by leukapheresis, and PBMCs were isolated by Ficoll-Histopaque density gradient centrifugation and then cryopreserved in liquid nitrogen vapor phase. Purity and quantity of every magnetically sorted T cell population were checked by analytical flow cytometry. From each sorted fraction, genomic DNA was isolated and quantified by UV absorbance on a Nanodrop 2000c.

Using the deep immunoSEQ assay, multiplex PCR amplified TCR CDR3 regions from genomic DNA. Extracted genomic DNA from each cell subset was distributed evenly across all wells of several immunoSEQ 96-well plates, and each plate was treated as a replicate. For sorted subsets, each replicate PCR was loaded with roughly 200 ng genomic DNA, equivalent to 30,000 or so T cell genomes. The purified libraries were quantified using a Qubit 3.0 fluorometer, sized with a Bioanalyzer 2100, and then quantified again using the KAPA Library Quantification kit. Every immunoSEQ 96-well plate was sequenced on a dedicated single-read 150-cycle Illumina NextSeq 550 flow cell. From the authors' description of their analysis: Because the immunoSEQ output included only junctional sequences and no quality scores, the filtering could not be the same as the filtering used for full-length reads. To assign V/J genes and CDR3, sequences were annotated using PyIR, a Python wrapper for IgBLAST v1.9, with IMGT germline references. Reads with weak V/J assignments (E-value above 1e-6), missing CDR3, stop codons, out-of-frame junctions, or ambiguous translated residues were removed. V3J clonotypes were defined as sequences sharing the same inferred V gene, J gene, and CDR3 amino acid sequence. Percentage overlap between repertoires was calculated by dividing the number of shared unique clonotypes by the size of the smaller repertoire. Three approaches were used to assess repertoire richness: RTK rarefaction, the Chao1 estimator, and Recon v2.1 estimates of unobserved clonotypes. Generation probabilities were computed with OLGA for all TCRbeta clonotypes obtained by the gDNA method from several donors. In TCRdb, the immuneACCESS table is reduced to in-frame sequences with V and J assigned. These tables do not hold every clone; where another copy was compared, an unresolved V gene accounts for under half, and the others remain unexplained. The V and J calls and the clone size are those of that table, but D and trimming were determined from the DNA. Here the sample has some 1,400,000 clones; approximately 96% occur a single time. The top ten clones comprise roughly 1.2% of the sample.

The TCR comes from a man in his thirties or forties in good health. The chain was built from TRBV15 and TRBJ2-7; the D gene is perhaps TRBD1, from 5 matching bases. Sequenced sample: naive CD4+ T cells sorted from blood. Sample cell subset or site, as interpreted from the label and publication: CD45RA+ positively selected. The DNA sequence is given as TGTGCCACCAGCAGAGACAGGGCTACCTACGAGCAGTACTTC. The resulting protein is CATSRDRATYEQYF.